Shown below are 15 T cell receptor beta chains from a single sample sequenced in a study of T-cell reconstitution after alpha-beta-depleted transplantation in children. For TCRbeta, the library was prepared with unique molecular identifiers. TCRdb redid the calling of the PCR reads with MiXCR, one entry per CDR3 protein. The data contain about 420,000 distinct CDR3 sequences, around 16% of them singletons. Sequencing used PBMCs, mostly from graft donor cells, obtained 360 days after TCRalphabeta/CD19-depleted stem cell transplant. The source is a boy in the first two years of life who had a stem cell transplant for Wiskott-Aldrich syndrome, so the T cells may come from the graft donor.

The chain joins TRBV2 to TRBJ1-1, with 8 bases matching TRBD1. Germline V gene sequence: CDR1 SNHLY, CDR2 FYNNEI. The CDR3 runs to 13 residues. V lost 4 bases and J lost 9; bases outside the gene matches: 7. This CDR3 reads CASSADRVGQAFF. The CDR3 DNA reads TGTGCCAGCAGTGCGGACAGGGTGGGCCAAGCTTTCTTT.

The chain has TRBV12-3 or TRBV12-4 and TRBJ2-1; no reliable D call. The CDR3 length is 12 residues. V lost 2 bases and J lost 9, with 8 bases in between. DNA of the CDR3: TGTGCCAGCAGTTTATGGCCAGTTGAGCAGTTCTTC. This codes for CASSLWPVEQFF.

This clonotype was observed a few times. V usage is TRBV12-3 or TRBV12-4 and J usage is TRBJ1-1; weak D call: TRBD1 (6 bases). The CDR3 spans 15 residues. Trimming cost V 5 bases and J 2 bases, with 15 bases left between them. CDR3 sequence reads: CASSPGGRDNTEAFF. CDR3 nucleotides: TGTGCCAGCAGTCCCGGGGGCAGGGATAACACTGAAGCTTTCTTT.

This clonotype was observed a handful of times. This CDR3 reads CASSLVGESAYEQYF. The CDR3 bases are TGTGCCAGCAGCTTAGTTGGGGAATCCGCCTACGAGCAGTACTTC. J is TRBJ2-7 and V is TRBV7-2; D remains ambiguous. Trimming took off 1 base at V and 2 bases at J, with 12 bases between the two ends. The V gene's germline CDR1 is SGHTA and CDR2 FQGNSA. This CDR3 spans 15 amino acids.

The V and J genes are TRBV24-1 and TRBJ2-2; 9 positions agree with TRBD2. Trimming at V came to 6 bases and at J to 5 bases, leaving 3 bases not matched to a gene. The CDR3 is made up of 14 amino acids. CDR1 and CDR2 from the germline V gene are KGHDR and SFDVKD. The CDR3 bases are TGTGCCACCAGTACTAGCGGGTCTACCGGGGAGCTGTTTTTT. It yields the protein CATSTSGSTGELFF.

This clonotype was detected a few times. The V gene is TRBV24-1, the J gene TRBJ2-3, with D unresolved. The V end was cut by 3 bases, the J end by 3 bases, with 12 bases between. The CDR3 is made up of 15 amino acids. CDR1 KGHDR and CDR2 SFDVKD come from the germline V gene. The CDR3 here is CATSDTTTVTDTQYF. As DNA, the CDR3 is TGTGCCACCAGTGATACTACTACAGTTACAGATACGCAGTATTTT.

This chain connects TRBV6-1 to TRBJ2-7; 11 bases are shared with TRBD2. This CDR3 has 21 residues. After removal of 4 bases from V and 3 bases from J, the junction contained 23 bases not matched to a gene. Germline V gene sequence: CDR1 MNHNS, CDR2 SASEGT. Written as DNA, the CDR3 is TGTGCCAGCAGTGGCCATGGTAGCGGGAGGGCCGGCCCCCTCTCAGACTACGAGCAGTACTTC. It specifies CASSGHGSGRAGPLSDYEQYF.

The J gene is TRBJ2-7, the V gene TRBV30, with D perhaps matching TRBD1 (6 bases). V was trimmed by 2 bases and J by 1 base, leaving 15 bases between them. From germline, CDR1 is GTSNPN and CDR2 SVGIG (reference sequence). This CDR3 contains 15 residues. The CDR3 reads CAWSYLGRGSYEQYF. The CDR3 nucleotides are TGTGCCTGGAGTTATTTAGGCAGGGGATCCTACGAGCAGTACTTC.

V gene TRBV7-2 combines with J gene TRBJ1-2; D may be TRBD1 (5 bases). The CDR3 spans 13 residues. V lost 0 bases, J lost 8 bases, and 10 bases lay in between. Germline V gene data show CDR1 as SGHTA and CDR2 as FQGNSA. CDR3 sequence (DNA): TGTGCCAGCAGCTTAGCGCTGGGACTAGGCTACACCTTC. Translation gives CASSLALGLGYTF.

The chain couples TRBV12-3 or TRBV12-4 to TRBJ2-7, with D perhaps being TRBD1 or TRBD2 (5 bases each). Trimming left V 5 bases short and J 7 bases short, with 27 bases between. The CDR3 spans 17 residues. The CDR3 here is CASSLGTTFTIQEEQYF. The DNA for the CDR3 is TGTGCCAGCAGTCTGGGGACGACTTTTACCATCCAGGAGGAGCAGTACTTC.

V gene TRBV5-6 combines with J gene TRBJ2-7; D perhaps matches TRBD2 (5 bases). Trimming took 0 bases from V and 3 from J, leaving 16 bases between them. Germline-derived CDR1 and CDR2 are SGHDT and YYEEEE. CDR3 length: 16 residues. CDR3 protein: CASSLEGGRARYEQYF. The DNA for the CDR3 is TGTGCCAGCAGCTTGGAAGGAGGCCGGGCTCGCTACGAGCAGTACTTC.

This clonotype was seen a few times. Its ends do not fully match the called genes, so a read error is possible. The rearrangement joins TRBV4-2 to TRBJ2-7; 9 bases fit TRBD1. The CDR3 is 16 residues long. Germline CDR1 reads LGHNA; CDR2 reads YNFKEQ. The CDR3 coding sequence is TGTGCCAGCAGCCAAGGTGCTACAGGGGGCTCCAACGAGCAGTACTTC. Protein sequence: CASSQGATGGSNEQYF.

This clonotype was found many times. The rearrangement joins TRBV6-5 to TRBJ2-5, with 8 bases that match TRBD1. The germline gives CDR1 MNHEY, CDR2 SVGAGI. The CDR3 is 15 residues long. The junction had 4 bases not matched to a gene; V was cut back by 2 bases and J by 2 bases. The CDR3 bases are TGTGCCAGCAGTTACGGAGGACAGGGTCAAGAGACCCAGTACTTC. Residues: CASSYGGQGQETQYF.

In its sample, this clonotype was seen a few times. The chain joins TRBV2 to TRBJ2-1, with D hard to call. V lost 6 bases and J lost 2, with 17 bases in between. Per germline, CDR1 SNHLY and CDR2 FYNNEI. The CDR3 is 16 amino acids. The CDR3 region has the DNA TGTGCCAGCAGGTTTGCTTCGCGGCGGACCTACAATGAGCAGTTCTTC. Its protein product is CASRFASRRTYNEQFF. The full variable domain, with the rest looked up from reference TRBV2 and TRBJ2-1, is EPEVTQTPSHQVTQMGQEVILRCVPISNHLYFYWYRQILGQKVEFLVSFYNNEISEKSEIFDDQFSVERPDGSNFTLKIRSTKLEDSAMYFCASRFASRRTYNEQFFGPGTRLTVL.

The chain is built from TRBV6-2 or TRBV6-3 and TRBJ1-2; D is undetermined. Germline-derived CDR1 and CDR2 are MNHEY and SVGEGT. Trimming stripped 5 bases from V and 7 bases from J, with 11 bases between. The CDR3 loop spans 12 amino acids. In DNA form, the CDR3 reads TGTGCCAGCAGTCACTTTGGACCTGGCTACACCTTC. It yields the protein CASSHFGPGYTF.